Listed below are T cell receptor beta chains from one sample, sequenced in a study of CD8+CD57+ T cells in acquired aplastic anemia. TCRdb independently ran MiXCR on the reads; one entry per CDR3 protein. The sample shows about 160,000 distinct CDR3 sequences, about 48% of them seen only once. The sequenced sample was sorted CD4+, CD8+, or CD8+CD57+ T cells (not recorded which) from PBMCs. Receptors originate from a human donor in good health. CDR3s include the opening cysteine and the closing phenylalanine or tryptophan. Each record gives: D gene, J gene, CDR3 length, V gene, clone size, CDR3 protein, CDR3 DNA. The D gene is left open where the match is weak. Size values are once, few and many counts, or a class for expanded clones, and some rows have none.

NA,TRBJ2-1,17,TRBV20-1,many,CSARDSIRLRSYNEQFF,TGCAGTGCTAGAGATAGTATTCGGCTCAGGTCCTACAATGAGCAGTTCTTC
TRBD2,TRBJ2-2,16,TRBV12-3/TRBV12-4,NA,CASSLKVAGVAGELFF,TGTGCCAGCAGTTTAAAGGTAGCGGGAGTAGCCGGGGAGCTGTTTTTT
NA,TRBJ2-4,11,TRBV20-1,NA,CSARPLSIQYF,TGCAGTGCTAGACCCCTTTCCATTCAGTACTTC
NA,TRBJ1-3,14,TRBV10-3,many,CAISAEQTGNTIYF,TGTGCCATCAGTGCTGAACAGACGGGAAACACCATATATTTT
NA,TRBJ1-1,14,TRBV7-8,many,CASSPTRLNTEAFF,TGTGCCAGCAGCCCAACGCGTCTGAACACTGAAGCTTTCTTT
NA,TRBJ2-3,12,TRBV15,NA,CATSRTGITQYF,TGTGCCACCAGCAGGACCGGGATTACGCAGTATTTT
TRBD1,TRBJ1-4,15,TRBV15,few,CATSRERGLSEKLFF,TGTGCCACCAGCAGAGAGAGGGGGCTGAGTGAAAAACTGTTTTTT
TRBD1,TRBJ2-7,13,TRBV2,NA,CASRPQGAHEQYF,TGTGCCAGCCGCCCACAGGGGGCACACGAGCAGTACTTC
NA,TRBJ2-6,16,TRBV24-1,NA,CATSDARRAGANVLTF,TGTGCCACCAGTGATGCCCGAAGGGCCGGGGCCAACGTCCTGACTTTC
NA,TRBJ1-6,13,TRBV7-9,many,CASSREGNSPLHF,TGTGCCAGCAGTCGGGAAGGGAATTCACCCCTCCACTTT
TRBD2,TRBJ2-3,16,TRBV19,NA,CASSVTSGSLDDTQYF,TGTGCCAGTAGTGTGACTAGCGGGAGCTTGGACGATACGCAGTATTTT
NA,TRBJ1-1,14,TRBV5-1,NA,CASSLISWNTEAFF,TGCGCCAGCAGCTTGATTTCGTGGAACACTGAAGCTTTCTTT
TRBD1,TRBJ1-1,14,TRBV20-1,NA,CSARVEGAGTEAFF,TGCAGTGCTAGAGTGGAGGGGGCAGGGACTGAAGCTTTCTTT
TRBD1,TRBJ2-3,13,TRBV19,many,CASSDRGPDTQYF,TGTGCCAGTAGTGACAGGGGACCAGATACGCAGTATTTT
TRBD1,TRBJ2-1,10,TRBV9,NA,CASSGQGQFF,TGTGCCAGCAGCGGACAGGGACAGTTCTTC
NA,TRBJ2-3,13,TRBV7-6,NA,CASSLAIPDTQYF,TGTGCCAGCAGCTTAGCTATCCCAGATACGCAGTATTTT
NA,TRBJ1-6,13,TRBV2,many,CASSWTGNSPLHF,TGTGCCAGCAGCTGGACGGGGAATTCACCCCTCCACTTT
NA,TRBJ1-5,12,TRBV7-8,many,CASSLDTQPQHF,TGTGCCAGCAGCTTAGACACTCAGCCCCAGCATTTT
NA,TRBJ1-5,16,TRBV5-5,NA,CASSRGERQDHQPQHF,TGTGCCAGCAGTCGAGGTGAGAGGCAGGACCATCAGCCCCAGCATTTT
TRBD1,TRBJ1-2,12,TRBV25-1,NA,CASQDRGPGYTF,TGTGCCAGCCAAGACAGGGGGCCGGGCTACACCTTC
TRBD2,TRBJ2-5,15,TRBV11-1,few,CASRRLAGGQETRYF,TGTGCCAGCAGAAGACTAGCGGGGGGGCAAGAGACCCGGTACTTC
NA,TRBJ2-5,15,TRBV6-1,many,CASSPMARTGETQYF,TGTGCCAGCAGCCCGATGGCTCGCACCGGGGAGACCCAGTACTTC
TRBD1,TRBJ2-7,15,TRBV12-5,many,CASGLVGTGTYEQYF,TGTGCTAGTGGTTTGGTGGGGACAGGGACCTACGAGCAGTACTTC
TRBD2,TRBJ2-7,15,TRBV13,many,CASSFRSGSVYEQYF,TGTGCCAGCAGTTTTCGTAGCGGGAGTGTCTACGAGCAGTACTTC
NA,TRBJ2-3,16,TRBV24-1,few,CATSDLHGTSTDTQYF,TGTGCCACCAGTGATTTGCACGGGACAAGCACAGATACGCAGTATTTT
TRBD1,TRBJ1-5,18,TRBV19,many,CASSIAYGQGMSNQPQHF,TGTGCCAGTAGTATAGCATACGGACAGGGTATGAGCAATCAGCCCCAGCATTTT
TRBD1,TRBJ2-3,16,TRBV29-1,many,CSVVGPEGARTDTQYF,TGCAGCGTTGTGGGGCCAGAGGGGGCAAGGACAGATACGCAGTATTTT
NA,TRBJ2-7,13,TRBV29-1,NA,CSVEFTGFYEQYF,TGCAGCGTTGAATTCACAGGTTTCTACGAGCAGTACTTC
NA,TRBJ1-3,13,TRBV11-3,many,CASSLAGGNTIYF,TGTGCCAGCAGCTTAGCCGGGGGCAACACCATATATTTT
TRBD2,TRBJ2-5,14,TRBV29-1,NA,CSVTGLAGVETQYF,TGCAGCGTGACGGGACTAGCGGGGGTAGAGACCCAGTACTTC
NA,TRBJ2-1,15,TRBV5-6,NA,CASSYEYGSYNEQFF,TGTGCCAGCAGCTACGAGTACGGCTCCTACAATGAGCAGTTCTTC
TRBD1,TRBJ2-1,13,TRBV7-3,NA,CASSIGTANEQFF,TGTGCCAGCAGTATCGGGACAGCGAATGAGCAGTTCTTC
NA,TRBJ2-1,12,TRBV10-3,NA,CAISPTRIEQFF,TGTGCCATCAGTCCGACACGGATTGAGCAGTTCTTC
NA,TRBJ2-5,14,TRBV19,many,CASSVGYIRETQYF,TGTGCCAGTAGTGTTGGCTACATCCGGGAGACCCAGTACTTC
TRBD1,TRBJ2-2,16,TRBV18,NA,CASSPASRGLTGELFF,TGTGCCAGCTCACCAGCATCCAGGGGGCTCACCGGGGAGCTGTTTTTT